This T cell receptor beta chain was obtained from a study of T cell repertoires in cytomegalovirus infection. Study-level information: It can be stated that public TCR beta signatures indicated CMV infection as well as a matching HLA type.

TCRdb re-called the reads through MiXCR, storing one row per CDR3 protein. The sample lists around 300,000 distinct CDR3 sequences; 22% were seen once. Only a few counts were recorded for this clonotype. Its antigen is unidentified. Germline CDR1 DFQATT, CDR2 SNEGSKA (reference sequence). V lost 6 bases to trimming and J lost 7 bases, with 16 bases between them. This CDR3 region has 14 residues. Study observations and caveats: Summed public TCR beta family frequency identified CMV carriers bearing the relevant HLA. Ex vivo responses were dominated by HLA-C-restricted CMV-specific TCR beta clonotypes.

The receptor's source is a human donor in good health (CMV status not recorded). Some clones in this sample may be carry-over from other donors' samples. Sample: cultured PBMCs, taken from culture after CMV antigen stimulation. The V and J genes are TRBV20-1 and TRBJ1-6; unclear D gene. The CDR3 region is CSALGREKNSPLHF. Written as DNA, the CDR3 is TGCAGTGCCCTGGGCCGGGAGAAAAATTCACCCCTCCACTTT.